This TCR beta chain was captured by sequencing in a study of T cell responses to AZD1222 COVID-19 vaccine. V shed 5 bases and J 4 bases; nucleotides not matched to a gene: 3. Germline values: CDR1 SNHLY, CDR2 FYNNEI. The CDR3 length is 13 residues. Only in-frame clones appear in the TCRdb table, and some are missing; sequencing was by immunoSEQ multiplex PCR. The sample includes over 110,000 clones, roughly 92% of them seen just once. The sample consisted of peripheral blood, taken on day 0 of AZD1222 vaccination. The clonotype comes from an adult in good health. V and J are TRBV2 and TRBJ1-1; 8 positions agree with TRBD1. The CDR3 protein is CASSQQGGTEAFF. CDR3 bases: TGTGCCAGCAGTCAACAGGGGGGCACTGAAGCTTTCTTT.